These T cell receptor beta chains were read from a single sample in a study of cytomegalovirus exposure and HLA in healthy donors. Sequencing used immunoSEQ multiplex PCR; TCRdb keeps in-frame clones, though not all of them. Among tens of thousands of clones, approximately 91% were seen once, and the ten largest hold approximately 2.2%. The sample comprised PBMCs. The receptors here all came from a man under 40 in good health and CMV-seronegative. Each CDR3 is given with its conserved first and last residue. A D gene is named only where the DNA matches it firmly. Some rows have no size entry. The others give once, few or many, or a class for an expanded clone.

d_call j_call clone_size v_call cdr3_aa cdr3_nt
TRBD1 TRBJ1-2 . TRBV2 CASSAQGRIGYTF TGTGCCAGCAGCGCACAGGGGCGGATTGGCTACACCTTC
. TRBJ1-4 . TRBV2 CASSARGFSELFF TGTGCCAGCAGTGCACGAGGCTTTTCGGAACTGTTTTTT
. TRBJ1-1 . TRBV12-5 CASGFGNTEVFF TGTGCTAGTGGGTTCGGGAACACTGAAGTTTTCTTT
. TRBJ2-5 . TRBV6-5 CASSYSGPQETQYF TGTGCCAGCAGTTACTCTGGGCCCCAAGAGACCCAGTACTTC
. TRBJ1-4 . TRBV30 CAWSAGTTNEKLFF TGTGCCTGGAGTGCAGGGACTACTAATGAAAAACTGTTTTTT
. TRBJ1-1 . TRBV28 CASRDRNTEAFF TGTGCCAGCAGGGACAGGAACACTGAAGCTTTCTTT
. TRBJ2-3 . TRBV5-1 CASSLARQGTDTQYF TGCGCCAGCAGCTTGGCCCGACAGGGCACAGATACGCAGTATTTT
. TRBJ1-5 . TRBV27 CASPNRPSGVKHF TGTGCCAGTCCGAATAGACCCAGCGGGGTAAAGCATTTT
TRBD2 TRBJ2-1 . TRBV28 CASSSPGTSFHEQFF TGTGCCAGCAGTTCGCCCGGGACTAGCTTCCATGAGCAGTTCTTC
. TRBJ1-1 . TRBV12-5 CASGSGQTEAFF TGTGCTAGTGGTTCCGGACAGACTGAAGCTTTCTTT
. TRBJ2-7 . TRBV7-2 CASSRGTRALPTEQYF TGTGCCAGCAGCCGCGGAACGAGGGCCCTCCCCACCGAGCAGTACTTC
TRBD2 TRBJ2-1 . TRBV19 CASSLFLSGPNLYNEQFF TGTGCCAGTAGTTTATTTCTTAGCGGGCCGAACCTCTACAATGAGCAGTTCTTC
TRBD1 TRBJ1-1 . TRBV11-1 CASSPRPTGQMNTEAFF TGTGCCAGCAGCCCACGGCCCACGGGACAGATGAACACTGAAGCTTTCTTT
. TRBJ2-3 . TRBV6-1 CASSEGPTSTDTQYF TGTGCCAGCAGCGAAGGGCCGACTAGCACAGATACGCAGTATTTT
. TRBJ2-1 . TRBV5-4 CASSPNRDIRDEQFF TGTGCCAGCAGCCCGAACCGGGACATTAGGGATGAGCAGTTCTTC
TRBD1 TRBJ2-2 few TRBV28 CASIASGTGKENTGELFF TGTGCCAGCATAGCCTCCGGGACAGGGAAAGAGAACACCGGGGAGCTGTTTTTT
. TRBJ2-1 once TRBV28 CASSLNGLGLEQFF TGTGCCAGCAGCCTAAACGGACTGGGCCTGGAGCAGTTCTTC
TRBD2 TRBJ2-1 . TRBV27 CASSRYGLAGGPPHEQFF TGTGCCAGCAGTAGATACGGACTAGCGGGAGGGCCGCCCCATGAGCAGTTCTTC
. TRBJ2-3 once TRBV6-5 CASSYSGGTDTQYF TGTGCCAGCAGTTACTCGGGGGGAACAGATACGCAGTATTTT
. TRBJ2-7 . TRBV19 CASSTPGGDTHRTYEQYF TGTGCCAGTAGTACCCCTGGGGGGGACACCCACAGGACCTACGAGCAGTACTTC
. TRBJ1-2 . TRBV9 CASSPHRDGYTF TGTGCCAGCAGCCCCCATCGGGATGGCTACACCTTC
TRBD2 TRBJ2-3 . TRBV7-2 CASSPGLERGGPSRTQYF TGTGCCAGCAGCCCGGGACTCGAGCGGGGGGGCCCCTCCCGTACGCAGTATTTT
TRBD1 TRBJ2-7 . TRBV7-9 CASSQGAREQYF TGTGCCAGCAGCCAGGGGGCAAGGGAGCAGTACTTC
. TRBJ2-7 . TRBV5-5 CASSLDRLDYEQYF TGTGCCAGCAGCCTCGACAGGTTGGACTACGAGCAGTACTTC
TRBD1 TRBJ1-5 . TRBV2 CASRGGDRVGQPQHF TGTGCCAGCAGGGGGGGGGACAGGGTAGGTCAGCCCCAGCATTTT
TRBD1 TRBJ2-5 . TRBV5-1 CASSLEGTGLGTQYF TGCGCCAGCAGCTTGGAAGGGACAGGGTTAGGGACCCAGTACTTC
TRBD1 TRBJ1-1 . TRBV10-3 CAISRSDRGKELASSLFMNTEAFF TGTGCCATCAGTCGCTCGGACAGGGGGAAGGAACTGGCCTCCTCTCTGTTCATGAACACTGAAGCTTTCTTT
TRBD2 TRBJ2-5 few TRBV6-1 CASSEVGGGGIYSGETQYF TGTGCCAGCAGTGAAGTTGGCGGCGGGGGGATCTACTCGGGTGAGACCCAGTACTTC
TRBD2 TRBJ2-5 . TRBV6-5 CASRPSGGPGETQYF TGTGCCAGCAGACCTAGCGGGGGACCTGGGGAGACCCAGTACTTC
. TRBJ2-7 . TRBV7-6 CASSLGASGQYEQYF TGTGCCAGCAGCTTAGGGGCTAGCGGACAGTACGAGCAGTACTTC
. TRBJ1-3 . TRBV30 CAWSLNRRSSGNTIYF TGTGCCTGGAGTCTAAACCGAAGGAGCTCTGGAAACACCATATATTTT
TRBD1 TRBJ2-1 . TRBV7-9 CASSLDWTGDENEQFF TGTGCCAGCAGCTTAGATTGGACAGGGGATGAAAATGAGCAGTTCTTC
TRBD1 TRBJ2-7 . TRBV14 CASSPRVGTETYEQYF TGTGCCAGCAGCCCCCGAGTAGGGACAGAAACCTACGAGCAGTACTTC
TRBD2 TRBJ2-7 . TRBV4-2 CASSQEASGIPPEQYF TGTGCCAGCAGCCAAGAGGCTAGCGGGATCCCTCCCGAGCAGTACTTC
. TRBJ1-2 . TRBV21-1 CASSRHVLPKEGTGYTF TGTGCCAGCAGCAGACATGTTCTGCCTAAGGAAGGTACTGGCTACACCTTC
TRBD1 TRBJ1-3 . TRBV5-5 CASSKDRGHGNTIYF TGTGCCAGCAGCAAGGACAGGGGGCATGGAAACACCATATATTTT
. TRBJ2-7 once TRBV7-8 CASSLESPYEQYF TGTGCCAGCAGCTTAGAGAGCCCCTACGAGCAGTACTTC
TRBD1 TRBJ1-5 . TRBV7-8 CASSLGTGGGQPQHF TGTGCCAGCAGCTTAGGTACAGGGGGCGGGCAGCCCCAGCATTTT
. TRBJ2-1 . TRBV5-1 CASSLEVMGANEQFF TGCGCCAGCAGCTTGGAGGTAATGGGGGCCAATGAGCAGTTCTTC
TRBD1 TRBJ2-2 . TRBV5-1 CASTPRQGPNTGELFF TGCGCCAGCACCCCTAGACAGGGCCCGAACACCGGGGAGCTGTTTTTT
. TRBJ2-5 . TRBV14 CASSQDSTGFKTQYF TGTGCCAGCAGCCAAGACTCTACAGGGTTCAAGACCCAGTACTTC
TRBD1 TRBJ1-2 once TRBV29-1 CSVDGQGGGYTF TGCAGCGTTGACGGACAGGGGGGTGGCTACACCTTC
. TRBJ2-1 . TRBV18 CASSPLVDEQFF TGTGCCAGCTCACCGTTAGTCGATGAGCAGTTCTTC
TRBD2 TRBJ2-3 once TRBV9 CASSVPTSGRASTDTQYF TGTGCCAGCAGCGTACCGACTAGCGGGAGGGCCAGCACAGATACGCAGTATTTT
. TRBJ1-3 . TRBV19 CASSIAATWSSGNTIYF TGTGCCAGTAGTATAGCCGCAACCTGGAGCTCTGGAAACACCATATATTTT